The next 27 T cell receptor beta chains were all read from a single sample in a study of CD8+ T cells in alopecia areata. Extraction of RNA preceded its reverse transcription into cDNA, which served as the sequencing template. Assay used: immunoSEQ multiplex PCR; TCRdb lists only in-frame clones, some missing. This table holds 120,000 or so clones, roughly 50% found once. The specimen was NKG2D-low CD8+ T cells sorted from blood. All receptors come from a human donor with alopecia areata.

The rearrangement links TRBV29-1 to TRBJ2-3; D is unclear. Trimming cost V 1 base and J 0 bases, with 8 bases left between them. The CDR3 is 14 residues long. The germline CDR1 and CDR2 sequences are SQVTM and ANQGSEA. The chain's CDR3 is CSVEGPTSTDTQYF. CDR3 DNA sequence: TGCAGCGTTGAAGGTCCTACTAGCACAGATACGCAGTATTTT.

J is TRBJ2-3 and V is TRBV29-1; D unresolved. CDR1 and CDR2 (germline): SQVTM, ANQGSEA. The CDR3 sequence is 14 residues long. V gave up 3 bases and J gave up 0 bases, with 10 bases separating them. This CDR3 reads CSVEGPLSTDTQYF. The CDR3, as DNA: TGCAGCGTTGAGGGCCCCCTTAGCACAGATACGCAGTATTTT.

The chain carries TRBV7-9 and TRBJ2-7, with D hard to call. CDR1 is SEHNR and CDR2 is FQNEAQ in the germline V gene (reference sequence). The CDR3 totals 15 residues. V lost 0 bases to trimming and J lost 2 bases, with 11 bases between them. The CDR3: CASSLASGVTYEQYF. The CDR3 bases are TGTGCCAGCAGCTTAGCTTCCGGAGTCACCTACGAGCAGTACTTC.

The CDR3 nucleotides are TGTGCCTGGTCACACGGTGAAAAACTGTTTTTT. It yields the protein CAWSHGEKLFF. The chain couples TRBV30 to TRBJ1-4; D gene uncertain. The CDR3 covers 11 residues. Germline CDR1 is GTSNPN and CDR2 is SVGIG (reference sequence). V was trimmed by 5 bases and J by 7 bases, leaving 8 bases between them.

This sequence joins TRBV29-1 and TRBJ2-3; 8 bases align to TRBD2. The germline gives CDR1 SQVTM, CDR2 ANQGSEA. Trimming took 6 bases from V and 4 from J; bases not matched to a gene: 9. The CDR3 is made up of 14 amino acids. CDR3 residues: CSVAGTSDADTQYF. DNA of the CDR3: TGCAGCGTGGCCGGGACTAGTGATGCAGATACGCAGTATTTT.

This clone has only one observation. This CDR3 is CSATTGKRQYF. The CDR3 coding sequence is TGCAGTGCTACTACCGGGAAACGTCAGTATTTT. V is TRBV20-1 and J is TRBJ2-3; tentatively, D is TRBD2 (5 bases). CDR1 and CDR2 from the germline V gene are DFQATT and SNEGSKA (reference sequence). The CDR3 runs 11 residues. The V gene lost 4 bases and the J gene lost 12 bases, with 14 bases spanning the gap.

A few counts support this clone. This rearrangement joins TRBV29-1 to TRBJ2-5; the match to TRBD2 covers 10 bases. Germline CDR1 reads SQVTM; CDR2 reads ANQGSEA. The CDR3 loop spans 17 amino acids. V dropped 4 bases and J dropped 3; count of bases not matched to a gene: 14. The CDR3 DNA follows: TGCAGCGTTGGTGGGGGGGGCGGAGGACTAGCGGAAGAGACCCAGTACTTC. Amino acids: CSVGGGGGGLAEETQYF.

This chain joins TRBV7-2 and TRBJ2-7; 7 bases line up with TRBD1. Germline V gene data show CDR1 as SGHTA and CDR2 as FQGNSA. The CDR3 has 13 amino acids. The trim removed 3 bases at V and 5 bases at J, leaving 4 bases unmatched. The CDR3 loop reads CASSFDRDHEQYF. The CDR3 nucleotides are TGTGCCAGCAGCTTCGACAGGGACCACGAGCAGTACTTC.

The genes are TRBV28 and TRBJ2-5; no clear D gene. CDR3 length equals 14 residues. The germline V gene has CDR1 MDHEN and CDR2 SYDVKM. Trimming pared 9 bases from V and 3 bases from J, leaving 17 bases between. The CDR3 DNA sequence: TGTGCCAGTTCGCCCGCCTCGGCGGAAGAGACCCAGTACTTC. The encoded protein is CASSPASAEETQYF.

This chain joins TRBV28 and TRBJ2-7, with D uncertain. The CDR3 length is 14 residues. Germline V gives CDR1 MDHEN, CDR2 SYDVKM. The V gene lost 6 bases and the J gene lost 1 base, with 13 bases spanning the gap. The CDR3 reads CASSSGEDSYEQYF. The DNA of the CDR3 is TGTGCCAGCAGCTCAGGAGAGGATTCCTACGAGCAGTACTTC. The full variable domain, in which reference TRBV28 and TRBJ2-7 provide the parts outside the CDR3, is DVKVTQSSRYLVKRTGEKVFLECVQDMDHENMFWYRQDPGLGLRLIYFSYDVKMKEKGDIPEGYSVSREKKERFSLILESASTNQTSMYLCASSSGEDSYEQYFGPGTRLTVT.

The chain is built from TRBV13 and TRBJ1-2, with D possibly TRBD1 on 6 matching bases. Germline values: CDR1 PRHDT, CDR2 FYEKMQ (reference sequence). The CDR3 extends over 16 amino acids. V dropped 5 bases and J dropped 2 bases, with 18 bases sitting between them. The CDR3 DNA reads TGTGCCAGCAGCCTATCCCTCCGGGGGCCCAACTATGGCTACACCTTC. This codes for CASSLSLRGPNYGYTF.

The table lists this clone with a count of one. This rearrangement joins TRBV29-1 to TRBJ1-2; D gene unclear. Germline V gene data show CDR1 as SQVTM and CDR2 as ANQGSEA. V lost 1 base and J 8 bases, leaving 11 bases between the germline ends. CDR3 length: 12 amino acids. CDR3 in amino acids: CSVEGQEHGYTF. The CDR3 nucleotides read TGCAGCGTTGAAGGCCAGGAGCACGGCTACACCTTC.

V gene TRBV29-1 combines with J gene TRBJ2-1; D perhaps matches TRBD2 (5 bases). This CDR3 comprises 12 residues. The V gene lost 6 bases and the J gene lost 6 bases, with 12 bases spanning the gap. The germline V gene has CDR1 SQVTM and CDR2 ANQGSEA. The CDR3: CSVPGESNEQFF. CDR3 coding DNA: TGCAGCGTCCCCGGGGAGTCCAATGAGCAGTTCTTC.

The chain couples TRBV29-1 to TRBJ2-2, with D possibly TRBD2 on 6 matching bases. Trimming took off 0 bases at V and 6 bases at J, with 14 bases between the two ends. CDR1 is SQVTM and CDR2 is ANQGSEA in the germline V gene. There are 15 residues in the CDR3. The CDR3 spells CSVEDGATSSGELFF. CDR3 sequence (DNA): TGCAGCGTTGAAGATGGAGCTACTAGCTCCGGGGAGCTGTTTTTT.

Worth noting for this clone: This same CDR3 is encoded by further DNA sequences in the sample. This chain uses TRBV9 with TRBJ2-3, with 7 bases that match TRBD2. The CDR3 loop spans 14 amino acids. After removal of 2 bases from V and 4 bases from J, the junction contained 4 bases not matched to a gene. From germline, CDR1 is SGDLS and CDR2 YYNGEE. The chain's CDR3 is CASSVGAGPDTQYF. The CDR3 DNA follows: TGTGCCAGCAGCGTCGGAGCGGGGCCAGATACGCAGTATTTT.

The chain recombines TRBV4-1 with TRBJ2-1; tentatively, D is TRBD1 (6 bases). Trimming removed 2 bases from V and 3 bases from J, with 14 bases in between. The length of the CDR3 is 16 residues. Germline assignment: CDR1 MGHRA and CDR2 YSYEKL. CDR3 protein: CASSQPGTSDYNEQFF. The CDR3 DNA reads as TGCGCCAGCAGCCAACCCGGGACATCGGACTACAATGAGCAGTTCTTC.

The V and J genes are TRBV28 and TRBJ2-7; 7 bases map to TRBD1. This CDR3 region has 13 residues. CDR1 is MDHEN, CDR2 SYDVKM, per germline. V was pared by 6 bases and J by 3 bases, with 5 bases of the junction left unmatched. CDR3 coding DNA: TGTGCCAGCAGGAGGTCAGGGGGCTACGAGCAGTACTTC. It translates to CASRRSGGYEQYF.

The rearrangement links TRBV30 to TRBJ2-7, with 7 bases identical to TRBD1. Germline V gene sequence: CDR1 GTSNPN, CDR2 SVGIG (reference sequence). The CDR3 covers 16 residues. V lost 1 base, J lost 3 bases, and 12 bases stayed unmatched. The CDR3 loop reads CAWSAAGAGGRYEQYF. In nucleotides, the CDR3 is TGTGCCTGGAGTGCTGCCGGGGCAGGGGGACGCTACGAGCAGTACTTC. Full variable domain (missing parts from reference TRBV30 and TRBJ2-7): SQTIHQWPATLVQPVGSPLSLECTVEGTSNPNLYWYRQAAGRGLQLLFYSVGIGQISSEVPQNLSASRPQDRQFILSSKKLLLSDSGFYLCAWSAAGAGGRYEQYFGPGTRLTVT.

This clone was observed a handful of times. CDR3 in amino acids: CASSKISPGRLYEQYF. CDR3 sequence (DNA): TGTGCCAGCAGCAAAATTAGCCCTGGACGGCTTTACGAGCAGTACTTC. The chain employs TRBV21-1 and TRBJ2-7. TRBV21-1 is labeled a pseudogene. The CDR3 covers 16 residues.

V gene TRBV2 combines with J gene TRBJ2-3; no clear D. CDR3 length equals 12 residues. Deletions cut 7 bases from V and 6 bases from J, with 11 bases between. Germline V gene lookup returns CDR1 SNHLY and CDR2 FYNNEI. DNA of the CDR3: TGTGCCAGCACCCCACTGGCTGATACGCAGTATTTT. It is translated as CASTPLADTQYF.

This chain connects TRBV7-9 to TRBJ1-5; D possibly corresponds to TRBD1 (5 bases). The CDR3 covers 12 residues. Trimming left V 9 bases short and J 2 bases short, with 8 bases between. The germline V gene has CDR1 SEHNR and CDR2 FQNEAQ (reference sequence). For the CDR3, the DNA is TGTGCCAGTGGGGGAGGCAATCAGCCCCAGCATTTT. This codes for CASGGGNQPQHF.

The V gene is TRBV19, the J gene TRBJ1-1; D may be TRBD1 (6 bases). V lost 6 bases to trimming and J lost 1 base, with 9 bases between them. This CDR3 contains 13 residues. Per the germline V gene, CDR1 is LNHDA and CDR2 is SQIVND (reference sequence). The CDR3 DNA follows: TGTGCCAGTAGCCTGACAGGGAACACTGAAGCTTTCTTT. As protein: CASSLTGNTEAFF.

This clone was found a few times. The rearrangement uses TRBV29-1 and TRBJ2-3; TRBD2 aligns across 10 bases. Germline CDR1 SQVTM, CDR2 ANQGSEA. The CDR3 has 14 amino acids. Trimming at V came to 4 bases and at J to 6 bases, leaving 7 bases not matched to a gene. The chain's CDR3 is CSVVLAGSHDTQYF. The CDR3 DNA reads TGCAGCGTTGTACTAGCGGGGAGTCACGATACGCAGTATTTT.

The chain uses TRBV29-1 and TRBJ1-1; D remains ambiguous. V lost 7 bases and J 1 base, leaving 19 bases between the germline ends. The CDR3 runs to 15 residues. Per germline, CDR1 SQVTM and CDR2 ANQGSEA. The chain's CDR3 is CSAHYDGQWNTEAFF. DNA of the CDR3: TGCAGCGCCCACTATGACGGCCAATGGAACACTGAAGCTTTCTTT. Full variable domain (rest looked up from reference TRBV29-1 and TRBJ1-1): SAVISQKPSRDICQRGTSLTIQCQVDSQVTMMFWYRQQPGQSLTLIATANQGSEATYESGFVIDKFPISRPNLTFSTLTVSNMSPEDSSIYLCSAHYDGQWNTEAFFGQGTRLTVV.

This clone was counted only a few times. V usage is TRBV29-1 and J usage is TRBJ2-7; perhaps TRBD1 as D (6 bases). This CDR3 is built from 12 residues. Germline loops: CDR1 SQVTM, CDR2 ANQGSEA. The V end was cut by 6 bases, the J end by 5 bases, with 14 bases between. The CDR3 DNA reads TGCAGCGTCCAAATCAGGGGAAACGAGCAGTACTTC. This gives the protein CSVQIRGNEQYF.

The chain uses TRBV29-1 and TRBJ2-5; D is perhaps TRBD1 (7 bases). Trimming stripped 7 bases from V and 5 bases from J, with 14 bases between. Germline V gene lookup returns CDR1 SQVTM and CDR2 ANQGSEA. The CDR3 loop spans 12 amino acids. As DNA, the CDR3 is TGCAGCGGCGACAGGGAGGACGAGACCCAGTACTTC. It specifies CSGDREDETQYF.

The sample holds one count of this clone. The rearrangement uses TRBV6-5 and TRBJ1-1, with D unclear. Germline loops: CDR1 MNHEY, CDR2 SVGAGI. Deletions cut 6 bases from V and 5 bases from J, with 16 bases between. The CDR3 has 14 residues. This CDR3 is CASSPSVGWTEAFF. CDR3 coding DNA: TGTGCCAGCAGCCCGAGCGTGGGGTGGACTGAAGCTTTCTTT.